The present T cell receptor (beta chain) was sequenced within a study of T cell responses to AZD1222 COVID-19 vaccine. General observations from the study: Two AZD1222 doses significantly raised spike-specific TCR breadth and depth over controls. It was only after the peak T cell response that any repertoires were sampled. In the spike-specific TCR repertoire, nearly half reportedly target unmutated variant regions.

About this clone itself: No antigen is known for it.

The table came from immunoSEQ multiplex PCR; TCRdb's copy has only in-frame clones and leaves some out. The table records some 130,000 clones, 80% to 95% of them present only once. V shed 0 bases and J 7 bases; nucleotides not matched to a gene: 10. In germline, CDR1 is GTSNPN, CDR2 SVGIG (reference sequence). There are 15 residues in the CDR3. The TCR sequence derives from an adult who received the AZD1222 COVID-19 vaccine. This sequence joins TRBV30 and TRBJ2-7, with 9 bases aligning to TRBD1. The sample was peripheral blood, taken 28 days after the second AZD1222 dose. The DNA for the CDR3 is TGTGCCTGGAGTGTACTGGGACAGGGATCGGATGAGCAGTACTTC. Residues: CAWSVLGQGSDEQYF.